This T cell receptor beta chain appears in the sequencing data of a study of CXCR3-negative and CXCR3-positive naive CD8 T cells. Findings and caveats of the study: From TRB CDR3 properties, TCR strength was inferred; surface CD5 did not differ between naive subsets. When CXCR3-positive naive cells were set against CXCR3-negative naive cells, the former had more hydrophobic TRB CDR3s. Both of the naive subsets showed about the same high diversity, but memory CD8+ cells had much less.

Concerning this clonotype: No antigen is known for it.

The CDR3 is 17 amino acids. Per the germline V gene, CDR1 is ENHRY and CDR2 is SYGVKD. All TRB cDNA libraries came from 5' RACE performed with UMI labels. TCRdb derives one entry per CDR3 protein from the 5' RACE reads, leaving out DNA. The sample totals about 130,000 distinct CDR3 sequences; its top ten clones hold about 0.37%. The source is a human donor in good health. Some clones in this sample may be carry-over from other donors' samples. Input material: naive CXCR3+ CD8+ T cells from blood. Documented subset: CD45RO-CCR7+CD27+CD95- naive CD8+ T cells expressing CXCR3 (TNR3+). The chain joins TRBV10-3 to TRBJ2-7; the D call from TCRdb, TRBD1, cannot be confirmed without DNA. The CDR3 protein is CAISDLVVGTGQYEQYF.